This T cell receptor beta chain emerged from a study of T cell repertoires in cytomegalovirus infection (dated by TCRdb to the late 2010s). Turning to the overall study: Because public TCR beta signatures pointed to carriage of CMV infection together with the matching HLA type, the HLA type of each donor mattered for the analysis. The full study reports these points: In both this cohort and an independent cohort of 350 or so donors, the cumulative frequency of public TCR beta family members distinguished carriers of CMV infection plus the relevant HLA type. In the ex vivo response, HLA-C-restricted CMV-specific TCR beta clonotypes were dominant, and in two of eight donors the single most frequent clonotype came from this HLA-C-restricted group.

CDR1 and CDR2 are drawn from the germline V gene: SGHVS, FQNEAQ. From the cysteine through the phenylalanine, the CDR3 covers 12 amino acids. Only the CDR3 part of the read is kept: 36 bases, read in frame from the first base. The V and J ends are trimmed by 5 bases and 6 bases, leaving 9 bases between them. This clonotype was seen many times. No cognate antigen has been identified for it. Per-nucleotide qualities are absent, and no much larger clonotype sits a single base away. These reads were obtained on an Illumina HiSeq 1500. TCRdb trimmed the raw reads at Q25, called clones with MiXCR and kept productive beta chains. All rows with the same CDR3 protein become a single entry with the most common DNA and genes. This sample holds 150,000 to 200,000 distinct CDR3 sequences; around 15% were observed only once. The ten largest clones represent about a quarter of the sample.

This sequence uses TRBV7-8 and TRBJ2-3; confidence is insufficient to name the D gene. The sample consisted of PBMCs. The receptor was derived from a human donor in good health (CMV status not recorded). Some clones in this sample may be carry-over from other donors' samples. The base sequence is TGTGCCAGCAGCGTCGCCCGGGATACGCAGTATTTT. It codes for CASSVARDTQYF.